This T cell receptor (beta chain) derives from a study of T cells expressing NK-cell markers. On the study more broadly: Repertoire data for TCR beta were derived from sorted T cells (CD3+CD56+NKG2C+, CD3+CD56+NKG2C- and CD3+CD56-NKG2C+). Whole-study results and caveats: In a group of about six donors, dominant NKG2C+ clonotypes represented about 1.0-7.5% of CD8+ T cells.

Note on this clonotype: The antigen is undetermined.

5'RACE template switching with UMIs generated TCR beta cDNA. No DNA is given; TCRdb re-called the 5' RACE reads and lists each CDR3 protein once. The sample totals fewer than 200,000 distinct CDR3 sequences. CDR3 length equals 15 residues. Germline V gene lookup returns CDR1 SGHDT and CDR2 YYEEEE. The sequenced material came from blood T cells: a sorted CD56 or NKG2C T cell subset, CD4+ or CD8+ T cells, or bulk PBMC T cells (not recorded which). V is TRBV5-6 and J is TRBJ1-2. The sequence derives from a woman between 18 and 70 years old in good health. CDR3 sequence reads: CASTKRARGGYGYTF. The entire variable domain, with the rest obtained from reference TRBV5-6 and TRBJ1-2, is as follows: DAGVTQSPTHLIKTRGQQVTLRCSPKSGHDTVSWYQQALGQGPQFIFQYYEEEERQRGNFPDRFSGHQFPNYSSELNVNALLLGDSALYLCASTKRARGGYGYTFGSGTRLTVV.